Listed below are T cell receptor beta chains from one sample, sequenced in a study of blood T cell repertoires in COVID-19. Produced via immunoSEQ multiplex PCR; TCRdb's table is partial and in-frame only. In the table there are about 130,000 clones, 80% to 90% of which are singletons. The specimen was PBMCs or T cells enriched from blood (not recorded which). All receptors derive from a woman between 45 and 65 years old who had recovered from COVID-19. Both conserved end residues are part of each CDR3. Fields, in order: J gene, clone size, D gene, V gene, CDR3 DNA, CDR3 protein. D genes are given only for firm matches. The size of a clone is reported for some rows only, either as once, few or many, or as a class for expanded clones.

J: TRBJ1-2
size: few
D: TRBD1
V: TRBV4-2
DNA: TGTGCCAGCAGCCCAGGACAGGGGATAAACTATGGCTACACCTTC
CDR3: CASSPGQGINYGYTF

J: TRBJ2-2
size: -
D: TRBD2
V: TRBV27
DNA: TGTGCCAGCAGTTTTTCGGGGGGGGCGACCGGGGAGCTGTTTTTT
CDR3: CASSFSGGATGELFF

J: TRBJ1-5
size: -
D: -
V: TRBV6-2/TRBV6-3
DNA: TGTGCCAGCAGCTCCGAGAGGGGGGGGCAGCCCCAGCATTTT
CDR3: CASSSERGGQPQHF

J: TRBJ2-3
size: -
D: -
V: TRBV7-2
DNA: TGTGCCAGCAGCCCAGGGGGGCAGGATACGCAGTATTTT
CDR3: CASSPGGQDTQYF

J: TRBJ1-1
size: few
D: -
V: TRBV2
DNA: TGTGCCAGCAGCGCTCGGGGTCTGAACACTGAAGCTTTCTTT
CDR3: CASSARGLNTEAFF

J: TRBJ1-1
size: -
D: TRBD1
V: TRBV18
DNA: TGTGCCAGCTCCGCAACAGGGGGCCAGGGCACTGAAGCTTTCTTT
CDR3: CASSATGGQGTEAFF

J: TRBJ1-5
size: few
D: -
V: TRBV7-9
DNA: TGTGCCAGCAGCTTCGGTCACAGTGTTAATTCGCCCCAGCATTTT
CDR3: CASSFGHSVNSPQHF

J: TRBJ2-7
size: -
D: TRBD1
V: TRBV10-3
DNA: TGTGCCATCAGCGAGGGACAGGGTTACGAGCAGTACTTC
CDR3: CAISEGQGYEQYF

J: TRBJ1-6
size: -
D: TRBD1
V: TRBV3-1/TRBV3-2
DNA: TGTGCCAGCAGCCAGGGACAGGGGAATTCACCCCTCCACTTT
CDR3: CASSQGQGNSPLHF

J: TRBJ2-7
size: few
D: TRBD1
V: TRBV5-1
DNA: TGCGCCAGCAGCCCGACAGGGGGCTCCTACGAGCAGTACTTC
CDR3: CASSPTGGSYEQYF

J: TRBJ1-2
size: -
D: TRBD1
V: TRBV5-1
DNA: TGCGCCAGCAGCTTGGCCCCATTAGGGGGCCATGGCTACACCTTC
CDR3: CASSLAPLGGHGYTF

J: TRBJ2-3
size: few
D: -
V: TRBV30
DNA: TGTGCCTGGAGTCTCAGGGAAACAGATACGCAGTATTTT
CDR3: CAWSLRETDTQYF

J: TRBJ2-5
size: -
D: TRBD1
V: TRBV4-2
DNA: TGTGCCAGCAGCATAAACGCCCCAGGGGGCGCGGGTGAGACCCAGTACTTC
CDR3: CASSINAPGGAGETQYF

J: TRBJ2-7
size: few
D: TRBD1
V: TRBV4-3
DNA: TGCGCCAGCAGCCAAGGACGACAGGGCGCCTACGAGCAGTACTTC
CDR3: CASSQGRQGAYEQYF

J: TRBJ1-4
size: -
D: TRBD1
V: TRBV29-1
DNA: TGCAGCGCCGACAGGGACGGTACTAATGAAAAACTGTTTTTT
CDR3: CSADRDGTNEKLFF

J: TRBJ1-6
size: -
D: TRBD1
V: TRBV5-1
DNA: TGCGCCAGCAGCTTGGGACAGGGGAATTCACCCCTCCACTTT
CDR3: CASSLGQGNSPLHF

J: TRBJ2-5
size: -
D: -
V: TRBV18
DNA: TGTGCCAGCTCACCTCCGACCCTGAGGCCTGAGACCCAGTACTTC
CDR3: CASSPPTLRPETQYF

J: TRBJ2-2
size: -
D: -
V: TRBV11-2
DNA: TGTGCCAGCAGCTTCAGGGGAACCGGGGAGCTGTTTTTT
CDR3: CASSFRGTGELFF

J: TRBJ1-4
size: -
D: -
V: TRBV9
DNA: TGTGCCAGCAGCCCTGCCGGGGGGGGATATGAAAAACTGTTTTTT
CDR3: CASSPAGGGYEKLFF

J: TRBJ2-3
size: -
D: -
V: TRBV3-1/TRBV3-2
DNA: TGTGCCAGCAGCCAAGGGCAATATACGCAGTATTTT
CDR3: CASSQGQYTQYF

J: TRBJ2-4
size: once
D: -
V: TRBV7-3
DNA: TGTGCCAGCAGTCTACTCCAGGTAGCCAAAAACATTCAGTACTTC
CDR3: CASSLLQVAKNIQYF

J: TRBJ1-5
size: -
D: TRBD1
V: TRBV12-3/TRBV12-4
DNA: TGTGCCAGCAGGGGACAGATCAATCAGCCCCAGCATTTT
CDR3: CASRGQINQPQHF

J: TRBJ2-6
size: -
D: TRBD1
V: TRBV5-4
DNA: TGTGCCAGCAGCCGGCGAGGACAGGGGGCATCCGGGGCCAACGTCCTGACTTTC
CDR3: CASSRRGQGASGANVLTF

J: TRBJ2-1
size: -
D: -
V: TRBV29-1
DNA: TGCAGCGTTCCTTCAGGCCCCAATGAGCAGTTCTTC
CDR3: CSVPSGPNEQFF

J: TRBJ2-7
size: -
D: -
V: TRBV27
DNA: TGTGCCAGCAGTTTAGCCGGACAAAGTGCCGAGCAGTACTTC
CDR3: CASSLAGQSAEQYF

J: TRBJ2-1
size: -
D: -
V: TRBV6-5
DNA: TGTGCCAGCTCTCGGCACCGGGGTGAGCAGTTCTTC
CDR3: CASSRHRGEQFF